These 17 T cell receptor beta chains share one sample of origin, sequenced in a study of cytomegalovirus exposure and HLA in healthy donors (TCRdb year 2017). Receptor libraries were prepared by the immunoSEQ multiplex PCR assay. A mixture of 60 forward primers for TCR Vbeta segments and 13 reverse primers for TCR Jbeta segments was used in the multiplex PCR. In its TCRdb copy, this immuneACCESS table keeps in-frame sequences only and misses some clones. Where compared with another copy, unresolved V genes explain less than half of these, and the others have no known cause. The sample includes 150,000 to 200,000 clones, with 62% observed a single time. 2.5% to 3% of the sample is held by the ten biggest clonotypes. The specimen sequenced was PBMCs. The receptor set was obtained from a man aged 35 to 55 in good health and CMV-seronegative.

The V gene is TRBV6-5, the J gene TRBJ1-1; D call uncertain. V was pared by 6 bases and J by 2 bases, with 13 bases between. The CDR3 has 14 residues. Germline-derived CDR1 and CDR2 are MNHEY and SVGAGI. Here the CDR3 DNA reads TGTGCCAGCAGGTCTCCTTACAGAAACACTGAAGCTTTCTTT. It translates to CASRSPYRNTEAFF.

The chain couples TRBV7-3 to TRBJ2-1; D is possibly TRBD2 (6 bases). The CDR3 sequence is 15 residues long. In germline, CDR1 is SGHTA, CDR2 FQGTGA. V was trimmed by 2 bases and J by 6 bases, leaving 14 bases between them. CDR3 DNA: TGTGCCAGCAGCTTAGGGTCTAGCGAGATCAATGAGCAGTTCTTC. Protein product: CASSLGSSEINEQFF.

The chain links TRBV4-1 to TRBJ2-2; 8 bases agree with TRBD1. The ends lost 8 bases at V and 2 bases at J; junction bases unmatched: 7. There are 15 residues in the CDR3. Germline V CDR1 and CDR2: MGHRA, YSYEKL. CDR3 sequence: CASSGQVKNTGELFF. The CDR3 nucleotides are TGCGCCAGCTCGGGACAGGTGAAAAACACCGGGGAGCTGTTTTTT.

The J gene is TRBJ2-1, the V gene TRBV2, with 12 bases matching TRBD2. CDR3 length: 12 residues. Trimming removed 8 bases from V and 9 bases from J; junction bases left unmatched: 2. Germline V CDR1 and CDR2: SNHLY, FYNNEI. The CDR3 loop is CASGLAGIEQFF. The CDR3 nucleotides are TGTGCCAGCGGACTAGCGGGAATTGAGCAGTTCTTC.

This clone has a handful of counts. The V call is TRBV7-3, the J call TRBJ2-1, with 15 bases identical to TRBD2. The CDR3 totals 18 residues. V dropped 2 bases and J dropped 9; count of bases not matched to a gene: 11. Germline CDR1 reads SGHTA; CDR2 reads FQGTGA. CDR3 in amino acids: CASSLPTPGLAGGSEQFF. CDR3 in DNA: TGTGCCAGCAGCTTACCAACCCCGGGACTAGCGGGAGGTAGTGAGCAGTTCTTC.

This clone was recorded a few times. The V call is TRBV20-1, the J call TRBJ2-5; D remains ambiguous. Per the germline V gene, CDR1 is DFQATT and CDR2 is SNEGSKA (reference sequence). Trimming removed 1 base from V and 5 bases from J, with 5 bases in between. The CDR3 has 11 amino acids. CDR3 sequence: CSARVEETQYF. The CDR3 region has the DNA TGCAGTGCTAGAGTCGAGGAGACCCAGTACTTC.

This clone showed up just once. The chain combines TRBV6-5 with TRBJ1-2; the D gene is possibly TRBD1 (6 bases). V was trimmed by 6 bases and J by 0 bases, leaving 14 bases between them. Germline CDR1 is MNHEY and CDR2 is SVGAGI. The CDR3 covers 15 residues. CDR3 region: CASSYRENSNYGYTF. DNA for the CDR3: TGTGCCAGCAGCTACAGGGAGAACTCTAACTATGGCTACACCTTC.

This clone was observed a few times. CDR3 protein: CASSLVSTRGYTF. The DNA for the CDR3 is TGTGCCAGCAGCTTAGTGTCGACGCGGGGCTACACCTTC. The V and J genes are TRBV7-8 and TRBJ1-2, with D hard to call. Trimming took off 1 base at V and 8 bases at J, with 11 bases between the two ends. Germline CDR1 is SGHVS and CDR2 is FQNEAQ. The CDR3 consists of 13 residues. Supplemented by reference TRBV7-8 and TRBJ1-2, the full variable domain reads GAGVSQSPRYKVAKRGQDVALRCDPISGHVSLFWYQQALGQGPEFLTYFQNEAQLDKSGLPSDRFFAERPEGSVSTLKIQRTQQEDSAVYLCASSLVSTRGYTFGSGTRLTVV.

The sample holds a few counts of this clone. The rearrangement uses TRBV10-3 and TRBJ1-1, with unresolved D. Germline V gene data show CDR1 as ENHRY and CDR2 as SYGVKD. Deletions cut 7 bases from V and 3 bases from J, with 15 bases between. CDR3 length equals 14 residues. The CDR3 spells CAITSLDRDTEAFF. The CDR3, as DNA: TGTGCCATCACTTCCCTTGATCGGGACACTGAAGCTTTCTTT.

This clone has a handful of counts. The chain joins TRBV6-1 to TRBJ2-2; D perhaps matches TRBD1 (5 bases). Germline CDR1 reads MNHNS; CDR2 reads SASEGT. The CDR3 runs to 13 residues. Trimming stripped 4 bases from V and 4 bases from J, with 7 bases between. The CDR3 is CASSGQSTGELFF. CDR3 DNA: TGTGCCAGCAGTGGACAGAGCACCGGGGAGCTGTTTTTT.

The rearrangement joins TRBV30 to TRBJ1-1; the match to TRBD1 covers 8 bases. The ends lost 4 bases at V and 7 bases at J; junction bases unmatched: 14. The CDR3 is 15 residues long. CDR1 GTSNPN and CDR2 SVGIG come from the germline V gene (reference sequence). The chain's CDR3 is CAWTRTGFSSGEAFF. The CDR3 DNA reads TGTGCCTGGACCCGGACAGGGTTTTCTTCGGGTGAAGCTTTCTTT.

In its sample, this clone was seen a few times. The chain recombines TRBV6-1 with TRBJ2-1; a possible D gene is TRBD2 (7 bases). Deletions cut 3 bases from V and 5 bases from J, with 14 bases between. This CDR3 has 15 residues. Germline loops: CDR1 MNHNS, CDR2 SASEGT. The CDR3 reads CASSDWGGRDNEQFF. CDR3 in DNA: TGTGCCAGCAGTGACTGGGGGGGGCGGGACAATGAGCAGTTCTTC.

The V gene is TRBV28, the J gene TRBJ1-6; D remains ambiguous. Germline-derived CDR1 and CDR2 are MDHEN and SYDVKM. V was clipped by 3 bases and J by 8 bases, with 11 bases between them. CDR3 length: 14 residues. CDR3 region: CASSLYGEHSPLHF. Here the CDR3 DNA reads TGTGCCAGCAGTTTGTACGGGGAGCATTCACCCCTCCACTTT.

For this clone: The sample carries other DNA sequences with the same CDR3. The CDR3 here is CASSLVAGSSYEQYF. As DNA, the CDR3 is TGTGCCAGCAGCTTAGTGGCAGGGTCCTCCTACGAGCAGTACTTC. This chain connects TRBV7-2 to TRBJ2-7, with D perhaps matching TRBD1 (5 bases). Germline V gene sequence: CDR1 SGHTA, CDR2 FQGNSA. This CDR3 comprises 15 residues. Trimming removed 1 base at V and 0 bases at J, with 10 bases between.

The chain couples TRBV7-2 to TRBJ1-1; D unresolved. This CDR3 spans 13 amino acids. From germline, CDR1 is SGHTA and CDR2 FQGNSA. The V end was cut by 4 bases, the J end by 2 bases, with 8 bases between. CDR3 residues: CASSSPGNTEAFF. The DNA of the CDR3 is TGTGCCAGCAGCTCCCCCGGTAACACTGAAGCTTTCTTT.

This clone has a single count. The chain is built from TRBV7-3 and TRBJ2-2; D may be TRBD2 (5 bases). From germline, CDR1 is SGHTA and CDR2 FQGTGA. The CDR3 extends over 16 amino acids. V gave up 1 base and J gave up 0 bases, with 9 bases separating them. CDR3 residues: CASSLKASPNTGELFF. CDR3 sequence (DNA): TGTGCCAGCAGCTTAAAGGCTAGCCCGAACACCGGGGAGCTGTTTTTT. The complete variable domain, with remaining parts taken from reference TRBV7-3 and TRBJ2-2, reads GAGVSQTPSNKVTEKGKYVELRCDPISGHTALYWYRQSLGQGPEFLIYFQGTGAADDSGLPNDRFFAVRPEGSVSTLKIQRTERGDSAVYLCASSLKASPNTGELFFGEGSRLTVL.

The chain carries TRBV6-5 and TRBJ2-3; 8 bases are a match to TRBD1. The germline V gene has CDR1 MNHEY and CDR2 SVGAGI. Germline trimming cut 6 bases from V and 4 bases from J; bases unmatched to any gene: 3. The CDR3 has 13 residues. CDR3 amino acids: CASRDRVADTQYF. The CDR3, as DNA: TGTGCCAGCAGGGACAGGGTGGCAGATACGCAGTATTTT.